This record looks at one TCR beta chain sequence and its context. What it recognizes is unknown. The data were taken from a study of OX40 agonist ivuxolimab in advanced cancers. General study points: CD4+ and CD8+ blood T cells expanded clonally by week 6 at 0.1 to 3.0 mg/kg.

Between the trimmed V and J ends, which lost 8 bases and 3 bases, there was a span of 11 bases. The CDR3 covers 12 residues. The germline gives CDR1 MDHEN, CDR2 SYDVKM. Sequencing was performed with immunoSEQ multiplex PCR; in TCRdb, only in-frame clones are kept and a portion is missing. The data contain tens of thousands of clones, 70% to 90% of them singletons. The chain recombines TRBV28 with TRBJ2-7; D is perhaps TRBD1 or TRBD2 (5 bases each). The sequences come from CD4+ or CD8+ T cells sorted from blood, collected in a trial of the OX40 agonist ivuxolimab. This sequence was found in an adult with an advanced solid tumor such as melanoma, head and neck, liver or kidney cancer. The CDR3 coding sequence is TGTGCCAGCCGAGTGGGGGACTACGAGCAGTACTTC. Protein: CASRVGDYEQYF.